This note documents a single T cell receptor (beta chain) sequence. CDR3 length equals 11 residues. The V end was cut by 4 bases, the J end by 3 bases, with 4 bases between. CDR1 and CDR2 (germline): KGHSY, FQNENV. In the source study's methods: Counts of nucleated cells, estimated from reference gene primer amplification, were obtained. This table comes from immunoSEQ multiplex PCR, and its TCRdb copy is limited to in-frame clones, with some not included. V, J and clone size derive from that table, while D and trimming were established from the DNA sequence. The sample consists of around 300,000 clones, around 90% of them appearing once. This sample stems from a study of blood T cell repertoires in COVID-19. Turning to the study itself: COVID-19 samples collected from the United States, Italy and Spain covered acute and convalescent phases.

Sequencing used peripheral blood. This receptor was obtained from a young man with active or convalescent COVID-19. The chain combines TRBV16 with TRBJ2-7; D ambiguous. The CDR3, as DNA: TGTGCCAGCAGCCCGAGCTACGAGCAGTACTTC. Translated, it gives CASSPSYEQYF.